This record covers a single TCR beta chain. CDR3 length equals 16 residues. In germline, CDR1 is MNHEY, CDR2 SVGAGI. J was trimmed by 0 bases and V by 4 bases; bases with no gene match: 5. Assay: immunoSEQ multiplex PCR; the TCRdb copy retains only in-frame clones and omits some. The data contain fewer than 95,000 clones, 90% to 95% of them seen just once; the ten biggest clones take up 1.6%. This entry comes from a study of T cell changes during pregnancy in multiple sclerosis. The J gene is TRBJ1-4, the V gene TRBV6-5, with TRBD1 matching over 7 bases. This clonotype was obtained from a female donor in good health, enrolled as a control in a pregnancy study. Sequencing was performed on peripheral blood, taken in the first trimester of pregnancy. The CDR3 spells CASSSGTATTNEKLFF. The CDR3 nucleotides read TGTGCCAGCAGTTCCGGGACAGCAACAACTAATGAAAAACTGTTTTTT.